This T cell receptor beta chain is drawn from a study of blood T cell repertoires in COVID-19. Study-level information: Sources were T cells, B-cell-depleted T cells, or PBMCs; the material itself was cDNA or gDNA.

Sequenced by immunoSEQ multiplex PCR; TCRdb stores in-frame clones only, minus some. This table has approximately 260,000 clones, just under 90% appearing once. In germline, CDR1 is SGHRS, CDR2 YFSETQ. The length of the CDR3 is 15 residues. Unmatched junction bases numbered 5, after V lost 0 bases and J lost 4 bases. Sequences were obtained from PBMCs or T cells enriched from blood (not recorded which). This receptor was taken from a woman aged 60-70 years who had recovered from COVID-19. The chain links TRBV5-1 to TRBJ2-7, with 9 bases fitting TRBD1. The chain's CDR3 is CASSLESGTGYEQYF. The CDR3 DNA follows: TGCGCCAGCAGCTTGGAGTCTGGGACAGGGTACGAGCAGTACTTC. The full variable domain, rest sourced from reference TRBV5-1 and TRBJ2-7, is KAGVTQTPRYLIKTRGQQVTLSCSPISGHRSVSWYQQTPGQGLQFLFEYFSETQRNKGNFPGRFSGRQFSNSRSEMNVSTLELGDSALYLCASSLESGTGYEQYFGPGTRLTVT.